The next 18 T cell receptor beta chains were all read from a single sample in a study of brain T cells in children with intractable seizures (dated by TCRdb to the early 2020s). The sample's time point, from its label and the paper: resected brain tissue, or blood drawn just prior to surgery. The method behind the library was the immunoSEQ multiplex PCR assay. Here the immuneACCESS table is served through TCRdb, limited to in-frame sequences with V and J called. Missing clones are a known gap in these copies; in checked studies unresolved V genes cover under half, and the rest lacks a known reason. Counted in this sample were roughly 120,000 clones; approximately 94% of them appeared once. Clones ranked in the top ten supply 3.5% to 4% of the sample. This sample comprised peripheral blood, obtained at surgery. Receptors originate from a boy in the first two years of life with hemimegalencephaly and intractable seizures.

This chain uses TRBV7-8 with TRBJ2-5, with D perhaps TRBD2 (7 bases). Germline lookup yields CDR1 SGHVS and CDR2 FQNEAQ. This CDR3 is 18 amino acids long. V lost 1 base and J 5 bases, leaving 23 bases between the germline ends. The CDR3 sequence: CASSLDYLGGAPAETQYF. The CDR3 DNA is TGTGCCAGCAGCTTAGATTATCTTGGGGGGGCACCAGCGGAGACCCAGTACTTC.

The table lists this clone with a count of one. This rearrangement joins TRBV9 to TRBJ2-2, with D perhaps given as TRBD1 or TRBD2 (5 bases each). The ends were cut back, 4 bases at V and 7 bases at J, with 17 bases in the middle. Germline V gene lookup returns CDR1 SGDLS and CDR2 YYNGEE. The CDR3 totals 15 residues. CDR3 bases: TGTGCCAGCAGCCTCCGGGACGGTTACCTCGGGGAGCTGTTTTTT. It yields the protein CASSLRDGYLGELFF. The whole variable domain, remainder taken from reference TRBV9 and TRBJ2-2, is DSGVTQTPKHLITATGQRVTLRCSPRSGDLSVYWYQQSLDQGLQFLIQYYNGEERAKGNILERFSAQQFPDLHSELNLSSLELGDSALYFCASSLRDGYLGELFFGEGSRLTVL.

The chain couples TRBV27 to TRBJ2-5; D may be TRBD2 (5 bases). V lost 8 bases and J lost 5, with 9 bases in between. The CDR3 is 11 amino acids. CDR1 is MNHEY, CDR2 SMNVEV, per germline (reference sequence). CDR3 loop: CASRRRETQYF. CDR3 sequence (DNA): TGTGCCAGCCGGCGGAGGGAGACCCAGTACTTC.

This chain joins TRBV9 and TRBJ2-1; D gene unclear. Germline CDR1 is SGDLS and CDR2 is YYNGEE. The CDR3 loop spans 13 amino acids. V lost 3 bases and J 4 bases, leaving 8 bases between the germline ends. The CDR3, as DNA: TGTGCCAGCAGCGCGGGCCTATACAATGAGCAGTTCTTC. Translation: CASSAGLYNEQFF.

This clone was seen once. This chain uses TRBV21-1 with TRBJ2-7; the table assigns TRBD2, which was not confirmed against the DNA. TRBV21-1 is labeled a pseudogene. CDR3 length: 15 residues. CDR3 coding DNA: TGTGCCAGCAGCAAACTAGCGGGAGTGGGAGGCGAGCAGTACTTC. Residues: CASSKLAGVGGEQYF.

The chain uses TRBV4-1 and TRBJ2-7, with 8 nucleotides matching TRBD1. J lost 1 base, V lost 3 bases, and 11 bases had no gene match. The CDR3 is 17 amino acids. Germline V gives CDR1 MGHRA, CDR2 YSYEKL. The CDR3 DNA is TGCGCCAGCAGCCACGGCCCCGGGACAGGATTTTCCTACGAGCAGTACTTC. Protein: CASSHGPGTGFSYEQYF.

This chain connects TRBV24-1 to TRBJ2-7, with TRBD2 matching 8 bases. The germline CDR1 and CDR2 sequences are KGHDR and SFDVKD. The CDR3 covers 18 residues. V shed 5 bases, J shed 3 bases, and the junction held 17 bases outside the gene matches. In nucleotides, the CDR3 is TGTGCCACCAGTGCCCCCCTCAGAGGACTAGCTGGGATCTACGAGCAGTACTTC. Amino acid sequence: CATSAPLRGLAGIYEQYF.

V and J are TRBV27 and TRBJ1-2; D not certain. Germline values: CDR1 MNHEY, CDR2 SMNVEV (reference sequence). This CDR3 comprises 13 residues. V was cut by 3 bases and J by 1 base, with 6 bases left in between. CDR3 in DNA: TGTGCCAGCAGTTTTAGCCTTAACTATGGCTACACCTTC. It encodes CASSFSLNYGYTF.

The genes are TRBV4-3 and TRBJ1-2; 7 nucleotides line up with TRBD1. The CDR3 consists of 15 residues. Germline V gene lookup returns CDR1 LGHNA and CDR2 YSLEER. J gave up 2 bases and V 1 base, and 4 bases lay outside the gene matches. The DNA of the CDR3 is TGCGCCAGCAGCCAAGGGAGGGGGCGGAACTATGGCTACACCTTC. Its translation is CASSQGRGRNYGYTF.

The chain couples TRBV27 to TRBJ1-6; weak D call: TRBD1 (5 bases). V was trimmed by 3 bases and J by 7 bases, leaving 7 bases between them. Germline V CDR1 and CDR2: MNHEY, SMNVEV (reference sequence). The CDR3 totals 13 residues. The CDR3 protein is CASSFSGNSPLHF. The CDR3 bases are TGTGCCAGCAGTTTCTCAGGGAATTCACCCCTCCACTTT.

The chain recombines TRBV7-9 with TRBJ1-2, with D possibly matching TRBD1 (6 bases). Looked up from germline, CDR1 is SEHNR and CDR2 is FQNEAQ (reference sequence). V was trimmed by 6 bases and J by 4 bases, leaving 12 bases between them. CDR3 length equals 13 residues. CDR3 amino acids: CASSQDRLYGYTF. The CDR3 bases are TGTGCCAGCAGTCAAGACAGGCTCTATGGCTACACCTTC.

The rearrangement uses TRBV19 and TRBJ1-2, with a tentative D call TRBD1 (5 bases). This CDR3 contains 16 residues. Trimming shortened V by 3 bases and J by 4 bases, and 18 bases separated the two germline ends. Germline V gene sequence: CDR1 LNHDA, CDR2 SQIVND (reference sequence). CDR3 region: CASSILGAPGGYGYTF. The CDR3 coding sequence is TGTGCCAGTAGTATCCTTGGGGCGCCCGGGGGCTATGGCTACACCTTC.

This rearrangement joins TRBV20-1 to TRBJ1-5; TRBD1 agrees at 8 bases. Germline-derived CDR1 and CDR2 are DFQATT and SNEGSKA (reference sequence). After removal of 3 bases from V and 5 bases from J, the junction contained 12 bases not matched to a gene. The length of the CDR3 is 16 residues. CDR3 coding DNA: TGCAGTGCTAGTCCCTCGGACAGGGCCCGACATCAGCCCCAGCATTTT. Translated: CSASPSDRARHQPQHF.

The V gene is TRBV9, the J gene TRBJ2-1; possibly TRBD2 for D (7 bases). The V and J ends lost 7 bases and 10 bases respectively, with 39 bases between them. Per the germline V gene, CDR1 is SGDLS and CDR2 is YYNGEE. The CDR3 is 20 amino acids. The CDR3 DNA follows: TGTGCCAGCTCCTTCGGGACTAATGCCGGGACCCGATTAAAGGGGGGCGAGCAGTTCTTC. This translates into CASSFGTNAGTRLKGGEQFF.

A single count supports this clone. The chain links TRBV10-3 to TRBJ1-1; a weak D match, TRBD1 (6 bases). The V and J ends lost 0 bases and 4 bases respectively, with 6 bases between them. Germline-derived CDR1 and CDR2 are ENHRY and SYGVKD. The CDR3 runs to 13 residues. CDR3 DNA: TGTGCCATCAGTGAGTCCAGGGGCACTGAAGCTTTCTTT. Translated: CAISESRGTEAFF.

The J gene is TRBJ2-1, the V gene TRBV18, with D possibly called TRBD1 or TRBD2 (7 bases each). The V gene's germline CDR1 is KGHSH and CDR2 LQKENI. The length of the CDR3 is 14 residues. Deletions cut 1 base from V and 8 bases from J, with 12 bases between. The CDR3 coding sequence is TGTGCCAGCTCACCACTCAGGGGGGGTGATGAGCAGTTCTTC. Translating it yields CASSPLRGGDEQFF.

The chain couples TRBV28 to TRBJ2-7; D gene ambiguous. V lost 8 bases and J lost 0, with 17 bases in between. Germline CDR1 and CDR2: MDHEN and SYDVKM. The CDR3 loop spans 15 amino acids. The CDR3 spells CASLQVWPTSYEQYF. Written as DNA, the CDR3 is TGTGCCAGCCTCCAAGTTTGGCCTACCTCCTACGAGCAGTACTTC.

This chain's CDR3 is CASSLDGRGHEQYF. The CDR3 coding sequence is TGTGCCAGCTCCTTGGACGGGAGAGGCCACGAGCAGTACTTC. The chain couples TRBV18 to TRBJ2-7, with D perhaps matching TRBD2 (6 bases). The CDR3 spans 14 residues. Trimming shortened V by 6 bases and J by 5 bases, and 17 bases separated the two germline ends. Germline CDR1 reads KGHSH; CDR2 reads LQKENI.